Each of the 8 T cell receptor beta chains below was sequenced from the same sample in a study of T cell changes during pregnancy in multiple sclerosis. The repertoire was sequenced with immunoSEQ multiplex PCR; TCRdb's copy has only in-frame clones and lacks some. The top ten clones hold around 3.5% of a sample with about 68,000 clones, approximately 92% of them seen once. This material consisted of peripheral blood, taken after pregnancy. The receptors here all came from a female donor in good health, enrolled as a control in a pregnancy study.

This clone was counted between two and nine times. This chain connects TRBV2 to TRBJ1-3; D may be TRBD1 (5 bases). CDR1 is SNHLY, CDR2 FYNNEI, per germline. Trimming stripped 3 bases from V and 5 bases from J, with 11 bases between. This CDR3 contains 14 residues. The CDR3 spells CASSDSAGRNTIYF. CDR3 bases: TGTGCCAGCAGTGATTCGGCAGGGAGAAACACCATATATTTT.

This CDR3 is CASSLGQGGEAFF. DNA for the CDR3: TGTGCCAGCAGCTTGGGACAGGGCGGTGAAGCTTTCTTT. The chain combines TRBV7-9 with TRBJ1-1; 9 nucleotides line up with TRBD1. This CDR3 contains 13 residues. In germline, CDR1 is SEHNR, CDR2 FQNEAQ (reference sequence). After removal of 3 bases from V and 7 bases from J, the junction contained 3 bases not matched to a gene. Looking up the rest from reference TRBV7-9 and TRBJ1-1 gives the full variable domain: DTGVSQNPRHKITKRGQNVTFRCDPISEHNRLYWYRQTLGQGPEFLTYFQNEAQLEKSRLLSDRFSAERPKGSFSTLEIQRTEQGDSAMYLCASSLGQGGEAFFGQGTRLTVV.

This clone was seen once. The rearrangement links TRBV11-2 to TRBJ2-3; TRBD2 aligns across 11 bases. Germline trimming cut 3 bases from V and 1 base from J; bases unmatched to any gene: 9. CDR1 is SGHAT, CDR2 FQNNGV, per germline. The CDR3 extends over 18 amino acids. For the CDR3, the DNA is TGTGCCAGCAGCTTTGGGGTAGCGGGGGGGCCCGGCACAGATACGCAGTATTTT. It yields the protein CASSFGVAGGPGTDTQYF.

The gene calls are TRBV5-1 and TRBJ1-6; 7 nucleotides align to TRBD1. Germline values: CDR1 SGHRS, CDR2 YFSETQ. This CDR3 contains 14 residues. V lost 4 bases to trimming and J lost 7 bases; unmatched junction nucleotides: 5. CDR3 region: CASSATGTNSPLHF. The DNA of the CDR3 is TGCGCCAGCAGCGCGACAGGGACGAATTCACCCCTCCACTTT.

V usage is TRBV6-1 and J usage is TRBJ1-1; 11 positions agree with TRBD1. Germline V gene data show CDR1 as MNHNS and CDR2 as SASEGT. CDR3 length: 14 amino acids. Trimming removed 5 bases from V and 3 bases from J; junction bases left unmatched: 2. CDR3 region: CASSKDRGHTEAFF. The CDR3 DNA follows: TGTGCCAGCAGTAAGGACAGGGGGCACACTGAAGCTTTCTTT.

This chain connects TRBV9 to TRBJ1-3; D is possibly TRBD1 (5 bases). Between the trimmed V and J ends, which lost 7 bases and 1 base, there was a span of 12 bases. Germline V lookup: CDR1 SGDLS, CDR2 YYNGEE. This CDR3 is built from 14 residues. This chain's CDR3 is CASESQGSGNTIYF. In nucleotides, the CDR3 is TGTGCCAGCGAATCTCAGGGATCTGGAAACACCATATATTTT.

The chain joins TRBV20-1 to TRBJ2-3; D is uncertain. Between the trimmed V and J ends, which lost 6 bases and 2 bases, there was a span of 6 bases. CDR1 and CDR2 from the germline V gene are DFQATT and SNEGSKA (reference sequence). The CDR3 consists of 11 residues. For the CDR3, the DNA is TGCAGTGCAGCCAACACAGATACGCAGTATTTT. Translation: CSAANTDTQYF.

The V gene is TRBV15, the J gene TRBJ2-7, with D possibly being TRBD2 (6 bases). The germline gives CDR1 LNHNV, CDR2 YYDKDF (reference sequence). The CDR3 contains 14 residues. Trimming left V 6 bases short and J 3 bases short, with 15 bases between. The CDR3 sequence is CATSSRGTGYEQYF. CDR3 DNA sequence: TGTGCCACCAGTTCTCGGGGGACCGGCTACGAGCAGTACTTC.